The rows below give T cell receptor beta chains drawn from one sample of a study of T cell responses to AZD1222 COVID-19 vaccine. Generated by immunoSEQ multiplex PCR, the TCRdb table keeps only in-frame clones and is missing some. The sample records around 89,000 clones, roughly 93% being singletons. Material: peripheral blood, obtained on day 0 of AZD1222 vaccination. The receptors were sampled from an adult in good health. Both conserved end residues are part of each CDR3. D genes are given only for firm matches. Expanded clones are given a class, and other clones once, few, many or no size at all.

size | J | V | D | CDR3 | DNA
NA | TRBJ2-1 | TRBV14 | NA | CASSSPLGPNNEQFF | TGTGCCAGCAGCTCCCCTCTAGGTCCTAACAATGAGCAGTTCTTC
NA | TRBJ2-5 | TRBV3-1/TRBV3-2 | TRBD2 | CASSPGLAGGVGTQYF | TGTGCCAGCAGCCCCGGACTAGCGGGGGGGGTCGGGACCCAGTACTTC
NA | TRBJ2-2 | TRBV3-1/TRBV3-2 | NA | CASRPRKSGNTGELFF | TGTGCCAGCAGACCCAGGAAATCAGGGAACACCGGGGAGCTGTTTTTT
once | TRBJ1-1 | TRBV6-2/TRBV6-3 | NA | CASSQGNEAFF | TGTGCCAGCAGCCAAGGAAACGAAGCTTTCTTT
NA | TRBJ2-7 | TRBV11-2 | NA | CASSPLRGSYEQYF | TGTGCCAGCAGTCCCCTGCGGGGTTCCTACGAGCAGTACTTC
NA | TRBJ2-7 | TRBV6-1 | TRBD1 | CASSRDRVGEQYF | TGTGCCAGCAGCCGAGACAGGGTTGGCGAGCAGTACTTC
NA | TRBJ1-2 | TRBV28 | NA | CASSLRERYYGYTF | TGTGCCAGCAGTTTGCGAGAGAGGTACTATGGCTACACCTTC
NA | TRBJ1-2 | TRBV4-1 | NA | CASSQDDMESSYGYTF | TGCGCCAGCAGCCAAGATGATATGGAGAGTAGCTATGGCTACACCTTC
NA | TRBJ2-1 | TRBV7-2 | NA | CASSLGGAGAGEQFF | TGTGCCAGCAGCTTAGGAGGGGCAGGGGCCGGTGAGCAGTTCTTC
NA | TRBJ1-5 | TRBV4-2 | TRBD1 | CASSQAPDRVNQPQHF | TGTGCCAGCAGCCAAGCTCCCGACAGGGTAAATCAGCCCCAGCATTTT
NA | TRBJ2-3 | TRBV28 | NA | CASKVNGNTQYF | TGTGCCAGCAAAGTGAATGGCAATACGCAGTATTTT
NA | TRBJ1-5 | TRBV4-1 | TRBD1 | CASSQATGTAGSKEPQHF | TGCGCCAGCAGCCAAGCCACCGGGACAGCCGGGTCAAAGGAGCCCCAGCATTTT
NA | TRBJ1-5 | TRBV15 | NA | CATSRHAGSSNQPQHF | TGTGCCACCAGCCGCCACGCGGGGTCGAGCAATCAGCCCCAGCATTTT
NA | TRBJ2-3 | TRBV11-3 | TRBD2 | CASSLEGSGGSTDTQYF | TGTGCCAGCAGCTTAGAAGGTAGCGGGGGAAGCACAGATACGCAGTATTTT
NA | TRBJ2-7 | TRBV19 | NA | CASSIDGWGVYEQYF | TGTGCCAGTAGTATAGACGGCTGGGGGGTTTACGAGCAGTACTTC
NA | TRBJ1-6 | TRBV4-3 | NA | CASSQSTAYNSPLHF | TGCGCCAGCAGCCAGTCGACAGCTTATAATTCACCCCTCCACTTT
NA | TRBJ1-2 | TRBV19 | NA | CASSLGQNYGYTF | TGTGCCAGTAGTCTCGGACAAAACTATGGCTACACCTTC
NA | TRBJ2-7 | TRBV30 | TRBD1 | CAWRSPGQGSIPTYEQYF | TGTGCCTGGAGGAGTCCGGGACAGGGCAGTATCCCAACCTACGAGCAGTACTTC
NA | TRBJ2-1 | TRBV23-1 | NA | CASSQPRGGPGGIHNEQFF | TGCGCCAGCAGTCAACCCCGCGGGGGGCCAGGGGGCATCCACAATGAGCAGTTCTTC
NA | TRBJ1-2 | TRBV7-9 | TRBD1 | CASSLATGANYGYTF | TGTGCCAGCAGCTTAGCTACAGGGGCTAACTATGGCTACACCTTC
NA | TRBJ1-3 | TRBV4-2 | TRBD1 | CASSHGQGTTGNTIYF | TGTGCCAGCAGCCACGGACAGGGTACGACTGGAAACACCATATATTTT
NA | TRBJ2-1 | TRBV5-4 | TRBD1 | CASSFTGANEQFF | TGTGCCAGCAGCTTCACAGGGGCCAATGAGCAGTTCTTC
NA | TRBJ1-1 | TRBV18 | NA | CASSPLSDMNTEAFF | TGTGCCAGCTCACCGCTCTCGGACATGAACACTGAAGCTTTCTTT
NA | TRBJ1-2 | TRBV5-1 | TRBD1 | CASSPSGGDNYGYTF | TGCGCCAGCAGCCCATCAGGGGGCGATAACTATGGCTACACCTTC
once | TRBJ1-5 | TRBV10-3 | NA | CAISDWHLNQPQHF | TGTGCCATCAGTGACTGGCACCTAAATCAGCCCCAGCATTTT
NA | TRBJ2-5 | TRBV6-5 | NA | CASSYNGRETQYF | TGTGCCAGCAGTTACAATGGGCGGGAGACCCAGTACTTC
NA | TRBJ1-2 | TRBV5-4 | NA | CASSLEVAADYGYTF | TGTGCCAGCAGCTTGGAGGTGGCGGCCGACTATGGCTACACCTTC
NA | TRBJ1-2 | TRBV6-2/TRBV6-3 | NA | CASSPAYNYGYTF | TGTGCCAGCAGCCCCGCTTACAACTATGGCTACACCTTC
NA | TRBJ1-3 | TRBV6-1 | NA | CASSEYRNSGNTIYF | TGTGCCAGCAGTGAATACAGGAACTCTGGAAACACCATATATTTT
NA | TRBJ2-7 | TRBV11-2 | NA | CASSLAPGPFEQYF | TGTGCCAGCAGCTTAGCCCCGGGACCATTCGAGCAGTACTTC
NA | TRBJ2-7 | TRBV6-4 | NA | CASSLTLRSYEQYF | TGTGCCAGCAGTCTCACCCTTAGATCCTACGAGCAGTACTTC
NA | TRBJ1-4 | TRBV10-3 | TRBD1 | CAISTGASNEKLFF | TGTGCCATCAGTACAGGGGCGTCTAATGAAAAACTGTTTTTT
NA | TRBJ2-7 | TRBV9 | TRBD2 | CASTLAGGPSDEQYF | TGTGCCAGCACCCTAGCGGGGGGGCCTAGCGACGAGCAGTACTTC